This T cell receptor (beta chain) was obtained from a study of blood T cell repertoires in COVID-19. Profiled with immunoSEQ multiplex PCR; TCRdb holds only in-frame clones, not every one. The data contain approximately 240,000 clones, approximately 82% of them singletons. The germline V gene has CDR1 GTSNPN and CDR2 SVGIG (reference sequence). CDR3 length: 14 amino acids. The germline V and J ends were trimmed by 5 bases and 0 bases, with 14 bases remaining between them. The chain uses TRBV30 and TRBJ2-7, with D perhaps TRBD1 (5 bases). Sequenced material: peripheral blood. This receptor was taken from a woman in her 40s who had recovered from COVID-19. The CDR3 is CAWAQAPSSYEQYF. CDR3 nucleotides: TGTGCCTGGGCACAGGCCCCGAGCTCCTACGAGCAGTACTTC.